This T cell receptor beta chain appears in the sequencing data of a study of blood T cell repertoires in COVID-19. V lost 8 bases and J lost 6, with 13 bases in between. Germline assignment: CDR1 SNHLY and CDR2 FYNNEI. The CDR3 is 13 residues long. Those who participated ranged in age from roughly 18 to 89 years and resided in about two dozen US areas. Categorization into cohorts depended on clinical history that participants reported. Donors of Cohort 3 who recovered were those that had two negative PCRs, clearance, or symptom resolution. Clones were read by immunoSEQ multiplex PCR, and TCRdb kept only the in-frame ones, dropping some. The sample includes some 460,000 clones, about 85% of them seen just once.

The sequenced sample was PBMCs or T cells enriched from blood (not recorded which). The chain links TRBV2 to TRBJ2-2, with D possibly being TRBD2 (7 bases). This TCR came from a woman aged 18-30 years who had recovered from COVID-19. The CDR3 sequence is CASGGAESGELFF. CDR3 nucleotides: TGTGCCAGCGGGGGGGCCGAATCCGGGGAGCTGTTTTTT.